The TCR beta chain described here comes from a study of Graves' ophthalmopathy and Graves' hyperthyroidism. The authors amplified TCR beta CDR3 regions from RNA transcripts. An opening RT-PCR round employed HTBI primers and preceded a second-round multiplex PCR. TCRdb reanalysed the multiplex PCR reads using MiXCR and keeps one entry per CDR3 protein. The sample shows some 250,000 distinct CDR3 sequences, around 50% of them seen only once. Under 3 months in duration, the ophthalmopathy in affected donors had moderate-to-severe activity, CAS ≥3 and NOSPECS ≥4. The length of the CDR3 is 14 residues. Trimming shortened V by 6 bases and J by 1 base, and 16 bases separated the two germline ends. Per the germline V gene, CDR1 is DFQATT and CDR2 is SNEGSKA (reference sequence).

The origin of this receptor is an adult man with Graves' ophthalmopathy. The chain links TRBV20-1 to TRBJ2-7; tentatively, D is TRBD2 (6 bases). Specimen: peripheral blood. CDR3 in DNA: TGCAGTGCCAGGACCGGGACTGCATCCTACGAGCAGTACTTC. Its protein is CSARTGTASYEQYF.